Listed below are T cell receptor beta chains from one sample, sequenced in a study of cytomegalovirus exposure and HLA in healthy donors. TCRdb's table, derived via immunoSEQ multiplex PCR, lists solely in-frame clones and lacks some. The profile shows 150,000 to 200,000 clones, approximately 80% of them singletons. Specimen: PBMCs. These receptors all stem from a woman in her late teens or twenties in good health and CMV-seropositive. Both conserved end residues are part of each CDR3. A D gene is named only where the DNA matches it firmly. Clone size appears in some rows only: once, few, many, or a class for an expanded clone.

d_call: TRBD1; clone_size: .; j_call: TRBJ1-1; v_call: TRBV4-1; cdr3_aa: CASTMDRAATEAFF; cdr3_nt: TGCGCCAGCACCATGGACAGGGCAGCCACTGAAGCTTTCTTT
d_call: .; clone_size: .; j_call: TRBJ2-1; v_call: TRBV28; cdr3_aa: CATSSLVGEQFF; cdr3_nt: TGTGCCACCTCATCGCTAGTGGGTGAGCAGTTCTTC
d_call: .; clone_size: .; j_call: TRBJ1-2; v_call: TRBV5-4; cdr3_aa: CASSLDRSYGYTF; cdr3_nt: TGTGCCAGCAGCTTGGACAGATCTTATGGCTACACCTTC
d_call: TRBD2; clone_size: .; j_call: TRBJ2-7; v_call: TRBV15; cdr3_aa: CATSRELPGTISQQKTYEQYF; cdr3_nt: TGTGCCACCAGCAGAGAGTTGCCCGGGACTATCTCACAACAAAAAACCTACGAGCAGTACTTC
d_call: .; clone_size: .; j_call: TRBJ2-7; v_call: TRBV27; cdr3_aa: CASSFARAKAYEQYF; cdr3_nt: TGTGCCAGCAGTTTCGCCAGGGCCAAGGCCTACGAGCAGTACTTC
d_call: TRBD2; clone_size: .; j_call: TRBJ2-1; v_call: TRBV6-6; cdr3_aa: CASRLAGGLGEQFF; cdr3_nt: TGTGCCAGCAGATTAGCGGGGGGGCTTGGTGAGCAGTTCTTC
d_call: TRBD1; clone_size: .; j_call: TRBJ1-1; v_call: TRBV2; cdr3_aa: CASRGTGTGVEAFF; cdr3_nt: TGTGCCAGCAGGGGGACCGGGACAGGGGTTGAAGCTTTCTTT
d_call: .; clone_size: .; j_call: TRBJ1-4; v_call: TRBV11-2; cdr3_aa: CASSPRGSEGTKLFF; cdr3_nt: TGTGCCAGCAGCCCCCGGGGTAGCGAAGGAACTAAACTGTTTTTT
d_call: .; clone_size: few; j_call: TRBJ2-5; v_call: TRBV19; cdr3_aa: CASSMAGQSETQYF; cdr3_nt: TGTGCCAGTAGTATGGCGGGCCAATCGGAGACCCAGTACTTC
d_call: .; clone_size: .; j_call: TRBJ1-5; v_call: TRBV30; cdr3_aa: CAWNRAGRNQPQHF; cdr3_nt: TGTGCCTGGAACCGGGCAGGGCGCAATCAGCCCCAGCATTTT
d_call: .; clone_size: few; j_call: TRBJ1-1; v_call: TRBV5-6; cdr3_aa: CASSILDSNTEAFF; cdr3_nt: TGTGCCAGCAGCATTCTGGACAGCAACACTGAAGCTTTCTTT
d_call: .; clone_size: .; j_call: TRBJ1-2; v_call: TRBV6-6; cdr3_aa: CASSFNRDYGYTF; cdr3_nt: TGTGCCAGCAGTTTTAACAGGGACTATGGCTACACCTTC
d_call: .; clone_size: .; j_call: TRBJ1-4; v_call: TRBV7-6; cdr3_aa: CASSFSGRGNEKLFF; cdr3_nt: TGTGCCAGCAGCTTTAGCGGGAGAGGAAATGAAAAACTGTTTTTT
d_call: .; clone_size: .; j_call: TRBJ2-7; v_call: TRBV29-1; cdr3_aa: CSVTESSYEQYF; cdr3_nt: TGCAGCGTTACAGAAAGCTCCTACGAGCAGTACTTC
d_call: .; clone_size: .; j_call: TRBJ1-5; v_call: TRBV25-1; cdr3_aa: CASSERGGGNQPQHF; cdr3_nt: TGTGCCAGCAGTGAAAGGGGAGGGGGCAATCAGCCCCAGCATTTT
d_call: .; clone_size: .; j_call: TRBJ2-3; v_call: TRBV7-9; cdr3_aa: CASSLFSGSDTRYF; cdr3_nt: TGTGCCAGCAGCTTATTTTCGGGGAGTGATACGCGGTATTTT
d_call: .; clone_size: .; j_call: TRBJ1-1; v_call: TRBV19; cdr3_aa: CASSVGTEAFF; cdr3_nt: TGTGCCAGTAGTGTCGGGACTGAAGCTTTCTTT
d_call: .; clone_size: once; j_call: TRBJ1-3; v_call: TRBV5-4; cdr3_aa: CASSPMPGAAGNTIYF; cdr3_nt: TGTGCCAGCAGCCCGATGCCAGGGGCGGCTGGAAACACCATATATTTT
d_call: .; clone_size: .; j_call: TRBJ1-6; v_call: TRBV2; cdr3_aa: CAVIPPGSSYNSPLHF; cdr3_nt: TGTGCCGTAATTCCCCCCGGGAGCTCCTATAATTCACCCCTCCACTTT
d_call: .; clone_size: .; j_call: TRBJ2-2; v_call: TRBV11-2; cdr3_aa: CASSLGGVGELFF; cdr3_nt: TGTGCCAGCAGCTTAGGAGGCGTCGGGGAGCTGTTTTTT
d_call: .; clone_size: .; j_call: TRBJ2-7; v_call: TRBV7-2; cdr3_aa: CASSLAGGPGRVDEQYF; cdr3_nt: TGTGCCAGCAGCTTAGCCGGGGGCCCGGGGAGGGTAGACGAGCAGTACTTC
d_call: .; clone_size: few; j_call: TRBJ2-7; v_call: TRBV27; cdr3_aa: CASSSTYEQYF; cdr3_nt: TGTGCCAGCAGTTCTACCTACGAGCAGTACTTC
d_call: TRBD2; clone_size: .; j_call: TRBJ2-1; v_call: TRBV6-6; cdr3_aa: CASSSGSSGVLHFQFF; cdr3_nt: TGTGCCAGCAGTTCAGGGTCTAGCGGGGTCCTTCATTTCCAGTTCTTC
d_call: .; clone_size: .; j_call: TRBJ2-7; v_call: TRBV19; cdr3_aa: CASSIEQSYEQYF; cdr3_nt: TGTGCCAGTAGTATTGAACAATCCTACGAGCAGTACTTC
d_call: .; clone_size: .; j_call: TRBJ2-1; v_call: TRBV5-1; cdr3_aa: CASSLEDIEQFF; cdr3_nt: TGCGCCAGCAGCTTGGAGGACATTGAGCAGTTCTTC
d_call: .; clone_size: .; j_call: TRBJ1-6; v_call: TRBV7-6; cdr3_aa: CASSQGQGNSPLHF; cdr3_nt: TGTGCCAGCAGCCAAGGTCAGGGAAATTCACCCCTCCACTTT
d_call: TRBD1; clone_size: .; j_call: TRBJ1-2; v_call: TRBV2; cdr3_aa: CASSAPGQGVFGYTF; cdr3_nt: TGTGCCAGCAGTGCCCCGGGACAGGGGGTTTTTGGCTACACCTTC
d_call: TRBD1; clone_size: .; j_call: TRBJ1-3; v_call: TRBV6-5; cdr3_aa: CASSYSTGQGRNTIYF; cdr3_nt: TGTGCCAGCAGTTACTCGACCGGACAGGGAAGAAACACCATATATTTT
d_call: TRBD1; clone_size: .; j_call: TRBJ1-2; v_call: TRBV14; cdr3_aa: CASSSGQGALGDYGYTF; cdr3_nt: TGTGCCAGCAGCTCGGGACAGGGGGCCCTTGGGGACTATGGCTACACCTTC
d_call: .; clone_size: .; j_call: TRBJ2-2; v_call: TRBV6-5; cdr3_aa: CASSYSRLGNTGELFF; cdr3_nt: TGTGCCAGCAGTTACTCGAGACTCGGGAACACCGGGGAGCTGTTTTTT
d_call: .; clone_size: .; j_call: TRBJ1-1; v_call: TRBV6-1; cdr3_aa: CASSEARGGHTEAFF; cdr3_nt: TGTGCCAGCAGTGAAGCGCGGGGGGGGCACACTGAAGCTTTCTTT
d_call: TRBD1; clone_size: .; j_call: TRBJ1-5; v_call: TRBV28; cdr3_aa: CASSFRRGFSYSNQPQHF; cdr3_nt: TGTGCCAGCAGTTTTCGCAGGGGGTTTAGTTATAGCAATCAGCCCCAGCATTTT
d_call: TRBD1; clone_size: .; j_call: TRBJ1-2; v_call: TRBV27; cdr3_aa: CASSLGTGYGYTF; cdr3_nt: TGTGCCAGCAGTTTGGGGACAGGGTATGGCTACACCTTC
d_call: .; clone_size: few; j_call: TRBJ1-6; v_call: TRBV15; cdr3_aa: CATRLPGPNSPLHF; cdr3_nt: TGTGCCACCCGACTACCCGGGCCGAATTCACCCCTCCACTTT
d_call: .; clone_size: .; j_call: TRBJ1-1; v_call: TRBV7-2; cdr3_aa: CASSSTRTAMHLNTEAFF; cdr3_nt: TGTGCCAGCAGCTCCACACGGACAGCCATGCATCTGAACACTGAAGCTTTCTTT
d_call: .; clone_size: .; j_call: TRBJ2-1; v_call: TRBV10-3; cdr3_aa: CAISEYRGQTSYNEQFF; cdr3_nt: TGTGCCATCAGTGAGTATCGAGGACAGACGTCCTACAATGAGCAGTTCTTC
d_call: TRBD1; clone_size: .; j_call: TRBJ1-5; v_call: TRBV6-5; cdr3_aa: CASSKTGGNQPQHF; cdr3_nt: TGTGCCAGCAGTAAAACAGGGGGTAATCAGCCCCAGCATTTT
d_call: .; clone_size: .; j_call: TRBJ2-5; v_call: TRBV6-5; cdr3_aa: CASRLRISRGTQYF; cdr3_nt: TGTGCCAGCAGACTTAGAATTTCTAGGGGGACCCAGTACTTC
d_call: .; clone_size: few; j_call: TRBJ1-4; v_call: TRBV29-1; cdr3_aa: CSVEDVRNGKLFF; cdr3_nt: TGCAGCGTTGAAGATGTCCGAAACGGAAAACTGTTTTTT
d_call: .; clone_size: .; j_call: TRBJ1-2; v_call: TRBV9; cdr3_aa: CASSAGDPEWDGYTF; cdr3_nt: TGTGCCAGCAGCGCGGGGGACCCCGAATGGGATGGCTACACCTTC
d_call: TRBD2; clone_size: few; j_call: TRBJ2-5; v_call: TRBV27; cdr3_aa: CASSGAGAGGPGTQYF; cdr3_nt: TGTGCCAGCAGTGGGGCAGGGGCGGGGGGGCCTGGGACCCAGTACTTC
d_call: .; clone_size: .; j_call: TRBJ2-7; v_call: TRBV28; cdr3_aa: CASSFSYEQYF; cdr3_nt: TGTGCCAGCAGTTTCAGCTACGAGCAGTACTTC
d_call: .; clone_size: .; j_call: TRBJ1-3; v_call: TRBV30; cdr3_aa: CASSPTHRFGNTIYF; cdr3_nt: TGTGCCTCCTCCCCTACTCACAGGTTCGGAAACACCATATATTTT
d_call: TRBD2; clone_size: .; j_call: TRBJ2-3; v_call: TRBV18; cdr3_aa: CASSSSGGLRADTQYF; cdr3_nt: TGTGCCAGCTCATCTAGCGGGGGGTTACGGGCAGATACGCAGTATTTT
d_call: .; clone_size: .; j_call: TRBJ2-7; v_call: TRBV5-6; cdr3_aa: CASSLGGHPGYEQYF; cdr3_nt: TGTGCCAGCAGCTTGGGGGGGCATCCGGGCTACGAGCAGTACTTC
d_call: TRBD1; clone_size: .; j_call: TRBJ2-3; v_call: TRBV5-1; cdr3_aa: CASSLVTGTGDTQYF; cdr3_nt: TGCGCCAGCAGCTTGGTTACAGGGACAGGAGATACGCAGTATTTT